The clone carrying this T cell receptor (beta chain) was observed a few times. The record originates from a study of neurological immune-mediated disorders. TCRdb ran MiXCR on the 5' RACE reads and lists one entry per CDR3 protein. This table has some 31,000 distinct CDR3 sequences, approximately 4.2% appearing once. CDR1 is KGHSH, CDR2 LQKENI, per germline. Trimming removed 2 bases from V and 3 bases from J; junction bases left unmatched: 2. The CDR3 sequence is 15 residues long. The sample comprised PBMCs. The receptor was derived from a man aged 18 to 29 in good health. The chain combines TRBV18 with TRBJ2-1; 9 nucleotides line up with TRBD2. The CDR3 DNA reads TGTGCCAGCTCACCAGAGACTAGCGGCTACAATGAGCAGTTCTTC. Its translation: CASSPETSGYNEQFF.